Below are 23 T cell receptor beta chains sequenced from a single sample in a study of molecular identifiers for immune sequencing clone quantification. TCRdb reanalysed the PCR reads using MiXCR and keeps one entry per CDR3 protein. The sample lists about 640,000 distinct CDR3 sequences; about 20% were seen once. Sequenced material: naive CD8+ T cells from blood, with Jurkat cell RNA spiked in. Subset defined: FACS-sorted CD8+CD4-CCR7+CD45RA+ naive T cells. These receptors were obtained from a human donor in good health. Some libraries in this study had Jurkat cell RNA spiked in.

In its sample, this clonotype was seen many times. This chain joins TRBV20-1 and TRBJ2-3; 7 bases are shared with TRBD2. Germline V lookup: CDR1 DFQATT, CDR2 SNEGSKA (reference sequence). The CDR3 has 17 amino acids. J lost 2 bases, V lost 1 base, and 12 bases had no gene match. CDR3 DNA: TGCAGTGCTAGAGGGCTGGGGACTACGGCTTCCACAGATACGCAGTATTTT. Translated: CSARGLGTTASTDTQYF.

Many counts were recorded for this clonotype. This chain joins TRBV21-1 and TRBJ1-1; TRBD1 is the table's D call and was not checked against the DNA. TRBV21-1 is given as a pseudogene. The CDR3 length is 17 residues. For the CDR3, the DNA is TGTGCCAGCAGCATAGCGGACAGCCGACCCCCGAACACTGAAGCTTTCTTT. It translates to CASSIADSRPPNTEAFF.

Many counts were recorded for this clonotype. The chain links TRBV6-5 to TRBJ2-2; D perhaps matches TRBD1 (6 bases). V lost 5 bases, J lost 3 bases, and 13 bases lay in between. Germline values: CDR1 MNHEY, CDR2 SVGAGI. The CDR3 extends over 15 amino acids. The DNA for the CDR3 is TGTGCCAGCAGTACCTGGAAGGGGGACACCGGGGAGCTGTTTTTT. Translating gives CASSTWKGDTGELFF.

This clonotype was detected ten times or more. V and J are TRBV13 and TRBJ2-7, with D perhaps matching TRBD2 (5 bases). V gave up 6 bases and J gave up 7 bases, with 19 bases separating them. CDR3 length equals 14 residues. Germline CDR1 is PRHDT and CDR2 is FYEKMQ (reference sequence). CDR3 coding DNA: TGTGCCAGCAGTCCGGGGTCGGGGTTGAGGGAGCAGTACTTC. It specifies CASSPGSGLREQYF. The complete variable domain, with remaining parts taken from reference TRBV13 and TRBJ2-7, reads AAGVIQSPRHLIKEKRETATLKCYPIPRHDTVYWYQQGPGQDPQFLISFYEKMQSDKGSIPDRFSAQQFSDYHSELNMSSLELGDSALYFCASSPGSGLREQYFGPGTRLTVT.

This clonotype was counted only a few times. The chain combines TRBV15 with TRBJ2-3; TRBD2 aligns across 10 bases. With 0 bases clipped from V and 3 bases from J, the junction kept 6 bases outside the gene matches. The CDR3 runs 17 residues. Germline V gives CDR1 LNHNV, CDR2 YYDKDF (reference sequence). CDR3 loop: CATSRDLLAGLTDTQYF. As DNA, the CDR3 is TGTGCCACCAGCAGAGACCTACTAGCGGGGCTTACAGATACGCAGTATTTT.

The sample holds a few counts of this clonotype. The chain combines TRBV14 with TRBJ2-1; D remains ambiguous. Trimming removed 0 bases at V and 8 bases at J, with 14 bases between. Germline V gene data show CDR1 as SGHDN and CDR2 as FVKESK. CDR3 length equals 15 residues. The CDR3 region has the DNA TGTGCCAGCAGCCAAGAAGACCAACGATGGGATGAGCAGTTCTTC. Translation gives CASSQEDQRWDEQFF.

This clonotype was detected many times. This rearrangement joins TRBV2 to TRBJ1-4; D is ambiguous. There are 12 residues in the CDR3. The V and J ends lost 6 bases and 4 bases respectively, with 6 bases between them. CDR1 is SNHLY and CDR2 is FYNNEI in the germline V gene. The CDR3 DNA reads TGTGCCAGCAGAGGCCATAATGAAAAACTGTTTTTT. Translating gives CASRGHNEKLFF.

The chain joins TRBV27 to TRBJ2-5; TRBD1 aligns across 11 bases. The trim removed 4 bases at V and 5 bases at J, leaving 12 bases unmatched. The CDR3 is 17 amino acids. Germline CDR1 MNHEY, CDR2 SMNVEV (reference sequence). CDR3 nucleotides: TGTGCCAGCAGTTCCCTCAGGACAGGGGGCGCCCGGGAGACCCAGTACTTC. Translating gives CASSSLRTGGARETQYF.

V and J are TRBV18 and TRBJ2-3; D call uncertain. Per the germline V gene, CDR1 is KGHSH and CDR2 is LQKENI. CDR3 length: 14 amino acids. Trimming removed 6 bases at V and 3 bases at J, with 13 bases between. CDR3 sequence (DNA): TGTGCCAGCTCCGTAGACCTTTGGACAGATACGCAGTATTTT. The encoded protein is CASSVDLWTDTQYF.

This clonotype was observed at least ten times. The gene calls are TRBV7-8 and TRBJ2-3; D may match TRBD1 or TRBD2 (6 bases each). The germline CDR1 and CDR2 sequences are SGHVS and FQNEAQ. V dropped 1 base and J dropped 3 bases, with 14 bases sitting between them. There are 16 residues in the CDR3. In DNA, the CDR3 is TGTGCCAGCAGCTTAGTGGGGGGCAGCGGGACAGATACGCAGTATTTT. This sequence encodes CASSLVGGSGTDTQYF.

There are many counts of this clonotype. V usage is TRBV20-1 and J usage is TRBJ2-7, with unresolved D. The ends were cut back, 3 bases at V and 4 bases at J, with 25 bases in the middle. The CDR3 length is 17 residues. Germline CDR1 reads DFQATT; CDR2 reads SNEGSKA (reference sequence). Written as DNA, the CDR3 is TGCAGTGCTAGTATACAGAAGGACCGAAGTCTGGGATACGAGCAGTACTTC. Encoded protein: CSASIQKDRSLGYEQYF.

With respect to this clonotype: The CDR3 ends on some other residue instead of the conserved phenylalanine or tryptophan, so this is likely a read error. This sequence joins TRBV9 and TRBJ1-1, with 9 bases aligning to TRBD1. The CDR3 length is 15 residues. The V gene's germline CDR1 is SGDLS and CDR2 YYNGEE. With 4 bases clipped from V and 6 bases from J, the junction kept 10 bases outside the gene matches. The chain's CDR3 is CASSPWTGDPAEAFS. CDR3 sequence (DNA): TGTGCCAGCAGCCCCTGGACAGGGGATCCGGCTGAAGCTTTCTCT.

This clonotype was seen many times. This chain links TRBV7-2 with TRBJ2-7, with D possibly being TRBD1 or TRBD2 (5 bases each). Between the trimmed V and J ends, which lost 6 bases and 4 bases, there was a span of 13 bases. This CDR3 spans 13 amino acids. Germline CDR1 and CDR2: SGHTA and FQGNSA. The CDR3 DNA follows: TGTGCCAGCAGTTCCGGGGCTCCTTACGAGCAGTACTTC. Protein product: CASSSGAPYEQYF.

Notes on this clonotype: This may stem from a read error, because a much larger clone lies one nucleotide away. V usage is TRBV4-2 and J usage is TRBJ2-7, with D hard to call. The CDR3 is 14 amino acids. V lost 2 bases and J 3 bases, leaving 11 bases between the germline ends. Germline loops: CDR1 LGHNA, CDR2 YNFKEQ. The CDR3 DNA is TGTGCCAGCAGCCAACGCACGACGAACTACGAGCAGTACTTC. This codes for CASSQRTTNYEQYF.

This clonotype was detected ten times or more. This chain links TRBV3-1 with TRBJ2-3, with 10 nucleotides matching TRBD2. Germline CDR1 LGHDT, CDR2 YNNKEL (reference sequence). This CDR3 region has 16 residues. V trimming: 4 bases; J trimming: 5 bases; junction bases outside the gene matches: 9. The CDR3 loop reads CASSREAGGPGDTQYF. The CDR3 DNA reads as TGTGCCAGCAGCCGAGAAGCGGGGGGGCCCGGAGATACGCAGTATTTT.

This clonotype was picked up many times. The chain combines TRBV7-6 with TRBJ1-2; a possible D gene is TRBD1 (6 bases). Per germline, CDR1 SGHVS and CDR2 FNYEAQ. Trimming pared 5 bases from V and 2 bases from J, leaving 24 bases between. The CDR3 is 18 residues long. The CDR3 loop is CASSPLVGGVIRNYGYTF. CDR3 bases: TGTGCCAGCAGCCCCCTGGTAGGGGGAGTAATTAGGAACTATGGCTACACCTTC.

This clonotype came up many times. The rearrangement links TRBV4-3 to TRBJ2-7; no firm D call. Trimming removed 4 bases from V and 4 bases from J, with 11 bases in between. This CDR3 is 13 amino acids long. The germline gives CDR1 LGHNA, CDR2 YSLEER. CDR3 sequence: CASSLLLEYEQYF. The CDR3 region has the DNA TGCGCCAGCAGCCTCCTTCTAGAGTACGAGCAGTACTTC.

This clonotype was detected only a few times. Since a much larger clone is just one base distant, this may be a read error. A read error is likely, as this CDR3 ends without the conserved phenylalanine or tryptophan. The chain couples TRBV5-1 to TRBJ2-7, with TRBD2 as a possible D gene (6 bases). Trimming pared 0 bases from V and 3 bases from J, leaving 13 bases between. The germline V gene encodes CDR1 SGHRS and CDR2 YFSETQ. The CDR3 has 15 residues. The CDR3 coding sequence is TGCGCCAGCAGCTTGGGACTAGAATTTCTCTACGAGCAGTACCTC. Its translation: CASSLGLEFLYEQYL.

This chain joins TRBV19 and TRBJ2-3; TRBD2 matches 10 bases. Germline lookup yields CDR1 LNHDA and CDR2 SQIVND (reference sequence). This CDR3 has 19 residues. With V trimmed by 3 bases and J by 3 bases, 15 bases remained unmatched. For the CDR3, the DNA is TGTGCCAGTAGTATGGTTCCCCCGGGTCTAGCGGGGGCTACAGATACGCAGTATTTT. It translates to CASSMVPPGLAGATDTQYF.

This clonotype was detected ten times or more. This chain connects TRBV28 to TRBJ2-3; TRBD2 agrees at 7 bases. CDR3 length: 15 residues. CDR1 and CDR2 (germline): MDHEN, SYDVKM. V was pared by 3 bases and J by 0 bases, with 3 bases of the junction left unmatched. The CDR3, as DNA: TGTGCCAGCAGTTTTCTAGCGGCGAGCACAGATACGCAGTATTTT. The encoded protein is CASSFLAASTDTQYF. The complete variable domain, with remaining parts taken from reference TRBV28 and TRBJ2-3, reads DVKVTQSSRYLVKRTGEKVFLECVQDMDHENMFWYRQDPGLGLRLIYFSYDVKMKEKGDIPEGYSVSREKKERFSLILESASTNQTSMYLCASSFLAASTDTQYFGPGTRLTVL.

This clonotype has just a few counts. This chain links TRBV7-6 with TRBJ2-2, with D perhaps TRBD1 (6 bases). The CDR3 has 16 amino acids. Per germline, CDR1 SGHVS and CDR2 FNYEAQ. Trimming left V 5 bases short and J 5 bases short, with 18 bases between. The CDR3 reads CASSLPTGRETGELFF. The CDR3 region has the DNA TGTGCCAGCAGCCTACCGACAGGCCGAGAAACCGGGGAGCTGTTTTTT. The complete variable domain, with remaining parts taken from reference TRBV7-6 and TRBJ2-2, reads GAGVSQSPRYKVTKRGQDVALRCDPISGHVSLYWYRQALGQGPEFLTYFNYEAQQDKSGLPNDRFSAERPEGSISTLTIQRTEQRDSAMYRCASSLPTGRETGELFFGEGSRLTVL.

Concerning this clonotype itself: Given a much more abundant clone one base away, this may be a read error. The chain has TRBV5-3 and TRBJ2-7; TRBD2 aligns across 10 bases. TRBV5-3 belongs to the ORF category, with a function that is uncertain. The CDR3 extends over 18 amino acids. J lost 4 bases, V lost 10 bases, and 23 bases had no gene match. The CDR3: CAGSLEQATGLANYEQYF. The CDR3 nucleotides read TGTGCCGGCAGCTTGGAGCAGGCAACGGGACTAGCGAATTACGAGCAGTACTTC.

This clonotype was counted between two and nine times. The chain joins TRBV27 to TRBJ1-1; D call uncertain. Trimming left V 4 bases short and J 1 base short, with 7 bases between. The CDR3 contains 13 residues. CDR1 is MNHEY and CDR2 is SMNVEV in the germline V gene (reference sequence). CDR3 nucleotide sequence: TGTGCCAGCAGTTACCAGCAGAACACTGAAGCTTTCTTT. Translating it yields CASSYQQNTEAFF.